This TCR beta chain was identified during a study of monozygotic twins with inflammatory bowel disease. TCRdb processed the 5' RACE reads again and assigns one entry to each CDR3 protein, with no DNA. Here the sample table reports about 450,000 distinct CDR3 sequences. This CDR3 comprises 13 residues. Germline-derived CDR1 and CDR2 are SEHNR and FQNEAQ (reference sequence). The study's findings and limits: Resolution of different T cell subtypes was not achieved.

Concerning this clonotype itself: Its antigen is currently unknown.

This receptor was taken from a human donor with ulcerative colitis or Crohn's disease, or a healthy co-twin of an affected twin (not recorded which). The chain links TRBV7-9 to TRBJ2-7; lacking DNA, the TRBD1 call made by TCRdb goes unchecked. The sample comprised blood. CDR3: CASSGQENYEQYF.